This T cell receptor beta chain was profiled in a study of spatial heterogeneity in lung cancer. Time point described: sample taken at primary tumor resection. Unsorted whole RNA of tumor, nontumor lung or frozen PBMC was sequenced. The germline V gene encodes CDR1 DFQATT and CDR2 SNEGSKA (reference sequence). The CDR3 has 13 amino acids. V lost 6 bases to trimming and J lost 4 bases; unmatched junction nucleotides: 7. This clonotype has only a few counts. A unique molecular identifier was carried by every single TCR cDNA molecule. TCRdb redid the calling of the 5' RACE reads with MiXCR, one entry per CDR3 protein. The repertoire holds tens of thousands of distinct CDR3 sequences, approximately 8.9% seen once, with about 7% in the top ten.

The receptor comes from a male donor with early-stage non-small cell lung cancer. This chain links TRBV20-1 with TRBJ1-1; 8 nucleotides line up with TRBD1. Sequences were derived from PBMCs, sampled at surgery. CDR3 loop: CSAQGALTTEAFF. In nucleotides, the CDR3 is TGCAGTGCGCAGGGGGCGCTGACCACTGAAGCTTTCTTT.